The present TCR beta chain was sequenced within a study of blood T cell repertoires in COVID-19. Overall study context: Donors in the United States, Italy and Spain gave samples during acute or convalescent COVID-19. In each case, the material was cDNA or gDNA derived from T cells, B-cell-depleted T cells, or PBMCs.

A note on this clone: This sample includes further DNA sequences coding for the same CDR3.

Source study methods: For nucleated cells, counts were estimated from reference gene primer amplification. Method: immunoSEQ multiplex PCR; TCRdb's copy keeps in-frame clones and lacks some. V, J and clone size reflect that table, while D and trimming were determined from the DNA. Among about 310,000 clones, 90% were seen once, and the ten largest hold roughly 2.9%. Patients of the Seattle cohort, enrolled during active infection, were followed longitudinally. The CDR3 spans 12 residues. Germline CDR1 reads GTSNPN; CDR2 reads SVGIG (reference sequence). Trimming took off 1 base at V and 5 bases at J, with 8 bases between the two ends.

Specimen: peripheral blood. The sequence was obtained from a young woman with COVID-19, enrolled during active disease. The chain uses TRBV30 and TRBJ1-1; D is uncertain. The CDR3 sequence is CAWSGRGTEAFF. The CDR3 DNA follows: TGTGCCTGGAGTGGTCGGGGAACTGAAGCTTTCTTT.